What follows are 30 T cell receptor beta chains derived from one specimen sequenced in a study of T cell repertoires in cytomegalovirus infection. For these receptors, no antigen is known. MiXCR, run by TCRdb on the reads, gives a single entry per CDR3 protein. The sample holds a few hundred thousand distinct CDR3 sequences; 40% are singletons and the top ten take 40% to 60%. Material: cultured PBMCs, obtained from culture after CMV antigen stimulation. These receptor sequences come from a human donor in good health (CMV status not recorded). Some clones in this sample may be carry-over from other donors' samples.

This chain links TRBV11-2 with TRBJ2-7; TRBD1 agrees at 7 bases. With 1 base clipped from V and 1 base from J, the junction kept 7 bases outside the gene matches. This CDR3 contains 16 residues. Germline CDR1 SGHAT, CDR2 FQNNGV. The CDR3: CASSLGDSSRSYEQYF. As DNA, the CDR3 is TGTGCCAGCAGCTTAGGGGACAGCTCCAGGTCCTACGAGCAGTACTTC.

This clonotype turned up a few times. The genes are TRBV7-2 and TRBJ2-4; D is ambiguous. The ends were cut back, 4 bases at V and 5 bases at J, with 3 bases in the middle. Germline assignment: CDR1 SGHTA and CDR2 FQGNSA. CDR3 length: 11 residues. CDR3 residues: CASSSENIQYF. In DNA, the CDR3 is TGTGCCAGCAGCTCCGAAAACATTCAGTACTTC. Together with reference TRBV7-2 and TRBJ2-4, the CDR3 gives the full variable domain: GAGVSQSPSNKVTEKGKDVELRCDPISGHTALYWYRQSLGQGLEFLIYFQGNSAPDKSGLPSDRFSAERTGGSVSTLTIQRTQQEDSAVYLCASSSENIQYFGAGTRLSVL.

Here the CDR3 reads CASSPGGDFNTGELFF. The CDR3 DNA sequence: TGCGCCAGCAGCCCCGGCGGGGACTTCAACACCGGGGAGCTGTTTTTT. This chain joins TRBV5-1 and TRBJ2-2; TRBD2 might be the D (6 bases). V lost 4 bases, J lost 2 bases, and 15 bases lay in between. Germline loops: CDR1 SGHRS, CDR2 YFSETQ. This CDR3 region has 16 residues. The full variable domain, completed using reference TRBV5-1 and TRBJ2-2, is KAGVTQTPRYLIKTRGQQVTLSCSPISGHRSVSWYQQTPGQGLQFLFEYFSETQRNKGNFPGRFSGRQFSNSRSEMNVSTLELGDSALYLCASSPGGDFNTGELFFGEGSRLTVL.

The table lists this clonotype with a few counts. This sequence joins TRBV6-8 and TRBJ1-2; D possibly corresponds to TRBD1 (5 bases). V was cut by 0 bases and J by 0 bases, with 8 bases left in between. The CDR3 is made up of 15 amino acids. Germline assignment: CDR1 MNHGY and CDR2 SAAAGT. Here the CDR3 reads CASSYSQGTNYGYTF. For the CDR3, the DNA is TGTGCCAGCAGTTACTCGCAGGGTACTAACTATGGCTACACCTTC.

This clonotype was picked up a small number of times. The chain couples TRBV12-5 to TRBJ1-3; the D is unclear. Germline loops: CDR1 LGHNT, CDR2 FRNRAP. V dropped 6 bases and J dropped 2 bases, with 5 bases sitting between them. The CDR3 extends over 12 amino acids. The CDR3 DNA follows: TGTGCTAGTGGGTGGGCTGGAAACACCATATATTTT. Translating it yields CASGWAGNTIYF.

This rearrangement joins TRBV7-6 to TRBJ2-7, with D possibly TRBD1 on 6 matching bases. Trimming stripped 4 bases from V and 4 bases from J, with 11 bases between. CDR1 SGHVS and CDR2 FNYEAQ come from the germline V gene. This CDR3 comprises 13 residues. The CDR3 sequence: CASSSGTYYEQYF. The DNA for the CDR3 is TGTGCCAGCAGCTCCGGGACATATTACGAGCAGTACTTC.

This chain links TRBV7-6 with TRBJ2-1; maybe TRBD2 (6 bases). Per the germline V gene, CDR1 is SGHVS and CDR2 is FNYEAQ. The CDR3 length is 14 residues. Trimming removed 3 bases at V and 5 bases at J, with 11 bases between. This CDR3 reads CASSLGGSHNEQFF. DNA for the CDR3: TGTGCCAGCAGCTTGGGAGGATCCCACAATGAGCAGTTCTTC.

The chain recombines TRBV4-3 with TRBJ2-7, with D uncertain. Trimming stripped 0 bases from V and 0 bases from J, with 9 bases between. The CDR3 covers 15 residues. CDR1 is LGHNA and CDR2 is YSLEER in the germline V gene. CDR3 coding DNA: TGCGCCAGCAGCCAAGAATTCAAGATCTCCTACGAGCAGTACTTC. Its protein is CASSQEFKISYEQYF.

This chain links TRBV28 with TRBJ2-3; no clear D. V lost 3 bases and J lost 1, with 8 bases in between. CDR1 is MDHEN, CDR2 SYDVKM, per germline. This CDR3 is built from 14 residues. This CDR3 reads CASSLVPGTDTQYF. The CDR3 nucleotides are TGTGCCAGCAGTTTGGTTCCGGGCACAGATACGCAGTATTTT.

In this sample, this clonotype turned up a few times. V gene TRBV6-1 combines with J gene TRBJ2-3; D might be TRBD2 (5 bases). Germline V lookup: CDR1 MNHNS, CDR2 SASEGT. Deletions cut 0 bases from V and 6 bases from J, with 13 bases between. This CDR3 is 15 amino acids long. The CDR3 spells CASSEAPGGEDTQYF. CDR3 coding DNA: TGTGCCAGCAGTGAAGCTCCGGGTGGGGAGGATACGCAGTATTTT.

The table lists this clonotype with a count of one. The chain has TRBV20-1 and TRBJ1-2; perhaps TRBD1 as D (6 bases). This CDR3 contains 12 residues. The V end lost 5 bases, the J end lost 2 bases, and 9 bases lay between the germline ends. Germline assignment: CDR1 DFQATT and CDR2 SNEGSKA (reference sequence). CDR3 DNA sequence: TGCAGTGCTGAAGGGGGGAACTATGGCTACACCTTC. It is translated as CSAEGGNYGYTF.

This clonotype has only a few counts. CDR3 DNA: TGTGCCAGCAGCATTAGCGGGGGACCCTACGAGCAGTACTTC. It encodes CASSISGGPYEQYF. V usage is TRBV7-2 and J usage is TRBJ2-7, with 9 bases fitting TRBD2. Germline-derived CDR1 and CDR2 are SGHTA and FQGNSA. The CDR3 is made up of 14 amino acids. V shed 5 bases, J shed 2 bases, and the junction held 4 bases outside the gene matches.

The chain uses TRBV28 and TRBJ1-6; D gene unclear. CDR1 MDHEN and CDR2 SYDVKM come from the germline V gene. Trimming took off 8 bases at V and 4 bases at J, with 15 bases between the two ends. CDR3 size: 15 residues. As DNA, the CDR3 is TGTGCCAGCCTCCTGGGTGCCTCATATAATTCACCCCTCCACTTT. The encoded protein is CASLLGASYNSPLHF.

This chain connects TRBV2 to TRBJ1-2, with 7 bases that match TRBD1. Losses at the gene ends were 2 bases for V and 4 bases for J; bases not matched to a gene: 4. Germline V gives CDR1 SNHLY, CDR2 FYNNEI. This CDR3 has 14 amino acids. The CDR3 DNA follows: TGTGCCAGCAGTGAATTGGGACAGACCTATGGCTACACCTTC. Protein sequence: CASSELGQTYGYTF.

This clonotype was counted only a few times. This sequence joins TRBV7-8 and TRBJ1-1; the match to TRBD1 covers 8 bases. CDR1 and CDR2 (germline): SGHVS, FQNEAQ. The CDR3 is 15 amino acids. V lost 4 bases, J lost 0 bases, and 4 bases stayed unmatched. The CDR3 DNA sequence: TGTGCCAGCAGCTGGGGGACAGGCATGAACACTGAAGCTTTCTTT. Amino acids: CASSWGTGMNTEAFF.

The chain links TRBV28 to TRBJ2-7; D gene ambiguous. The CDR3 contains 13 residues. CDR1 is MDHEN and CDR2 is SYDVKM in the germline V gene. V lost 5 bases, J lost 13 bases, and 21 bases lay in between. The CDR3 reads CASSPGISTDSYF. The CDR3, as DNA: TGTGCCAGCAGTCCCGGAATTAGCACGGATTCATACTTC. Using reference TRBV28 and TRBJ2-7 for the parts outside the CDR3, the full variable domain is DVKVTQSSRYLVKRTGEKVFLECVQDMDHENMFWYRQDPGLGLRLIYFSYDVKMKEKGDIPEGYSVSREKKERFSLILESASTNQTSMYLCASSPGISTDSYFGPGTRLTVT.

This chain links TRBV2 with TRBJ2-1; the match to TRBD2 covers 12 bases. The CDR3 contains 16 residues. In germline, CDR1 is SNHLY, CDR2 FYNNEI. The ends lost 6 bases at V and 0 bases at J; junction bases unmatched: 3. The CDR3 DNA follows: TGTGCCAGCAGGGAACTAGCGGGGGGCTCCTACAATGAGCAGTTCTTC. Amino acids: CASRELAGGSYNEQFF.

This clonotype is a singleton in its sample. The rearrangement uses TRBV11-2 and TRBJ2-7; 10 positions match TRBD2. Germline loops: CDR1 SGHAT, CDR2 FQNNGV. V was clipped by 5 bases and J by 5 bases; unmatched bases: 15. The CDR3 extends over 17 amino acids. CDR3 in amino acids: CASSPKRLAGVHNEQYF. Written as DNA, the CDR3 is TGTGCCAGCAGCCCAAAACGACTAGCGGGCGTTCACAACGAGCAGTACTTC.

V is TRBV6-1 and J is TRBJ2-1; no reliable D call. The CDR3 is 15 residues long. Germline V gene sequence: CDR1 MNHNS, CDR2 SASEGT. With 5 bases removed from V and 10 bases from J, the gap between germline ends came to 21 bases. CDR3 region: CASSYALFPPREQFF. The CDR3 DNA is TGTGCCAGCAGTTATGCCCTCTTTCCCCCTCGGGAGCAGTTCTTC.

This clonotype has only a few counts. This chain joins TRBV7-9 and TRBJ2-2; 7 positions match TRBD1. This CDR3 contains 17 residues. The germline V gene has CDR1 SEHNR and CDR2 FQNEAQ (reference sequence). Trimming at V came to 0 bases and at J to 5 bases, leaving 9 bases not matched to a gene. DNA of the CDR3: TGTGCCAGCAGCTTAGCGCCGTCAGGGGGAGATACCGGGGAGCTGTTTTTT. This codes for CASSLAPSGGDTGELFF.

The genes are TRBV12-3 or TRBV12-4 and TRBJ2-5; 8 nucleotides match TRBD2. The CDR3 covers 15 residues. J was trimmed by 7 bases and V by 7 bases; bases with no gene match: 14. CDR3 protein: CASTNRLAGLGTQYF. In DNA form, the CDR3 reads TGTGCCAGCACTAACAGGCTAGCGGGTCTGGGGACCCAGTACTTC.

The gene calls are TRBV4-2 and TRBJ1-2; D call uncertain. The CDR3 consists of 15 residues. Germline CDR1 reads LGHNA; CDR2 reads YNFKEQ. The germline V and J ends were trimmed by 0 bases and 5 bases, with 13 bases remaining between them. CDR3 protein: CASSQDPAAEYGYTF. The CDR3 DNA reads as TGTGCCAGCAGCCAAGATCCGGCCGCGGAGTATGGCTACACCTTC.

The J gene is TRBJ2-1, the V gene TRBV6-2 or TRBV6-3; 9 bases line up with TRBD1. CDR3 length equals 15 residues. V was clipped by 6 bases and J by 4 bases; unmatched bases: 7. Germline V gives CDR1 MNHEY, CDR2 SVGEGT. In DNA, the CDR3 is TGTGCCAGCAGCCGAGGGACAGGGATATACAATGAGCAGTTCTTC. Protein product: CASSRGTGIYNEQFF.

This rearrangement joins TRBV7-2 to TRBJ1-6, with 7 bases matching TRBD1. The J segment lost 4 bases and the V segment lost 5 bases, leaving 8 bases of the junction unmatched. From germline, CDR1 is SGHTA and CDR2 FQGNSA. The CDR3 covers 16 residues. Here the CDR3 reads CASSNDRVPYNSPLHF. CDR3 DNA: TGTGCCAGCAGCAACGACAGGGTCCCATATAATTCACCCCTCCACTTT.

This clonotype has only one observation. The J gene is TRBJ2-1, the V gene TRBV29-1; D remains ambiguous. This CDR3 has 13 residues. In germline, CDR1 is SQVTM, CDR2 ANQGSEA. Trimming removed 3 bases at V and 3 bases at J, with 9 bases between. This chain's CDR3 is CSVEFGSYNEQFF. The CDR3 DNA follows: TGCAGCGTTGAGTTCGGAAGCTACAATGAGCAGTTCTTC.

This clonotype was picked up one time. The genes are TRBV5-1 and TRBJ1-5; D is ambiguous. Germline V lookup: CDR1 SGHRS, CDR2 YFSETQ. The CDR3 runs 15 residues. V dropped 2 bases and J dropped 5 bases, with 14 bases sitting between them. As DNA, the CDR3 is TGCGCCAGCAGCTTCGATCCGGGGTGGGATCAGCCCCAGCATTTT. This gives the protein CASSFDPGWDQPQHF.

CDR3 protein: CASQRGFDNEQFF. The CDR3 DNA follows: TGTGCCAGCCAGCGAGGGTTCGACAATGAGCAGTTCTTC. This sequence joins TRBV2 and TRBJ2-1, with a possible D match to TRBD2 (5 bases). In germline, CDR1 is SNHLY, CDR2 FYNNEI. The CDR3 spans 13 residues. V was pared by 8 bases and J by 5 bases, with 13 bases between.

Notes on this clonotype: An end of the junction differs from the germline gene, which may be a read error. The V gene is TRBV2, the J gene TRBJ1-1; 9 positions match TRBD1. Germline V CDR1 and CDR2: SNHLY, FYNNEI. This CDR3 has 13 residues. CDR3 amino acids: CASSYRGRTEAYF. DNA of the CDR3: TGTGCCAGCAGCTACAGGGGGCGGACTGAAGCTTACTTT.

This rearrangement joins TRBV2 to TRBJ1-3; no firm D call. V lost 4 bases and J 3 bases, leaving 7 bases between the germline ends. Germline V gene sequence: CDR1 SNHLY, CDR2 FYNNEI. The CDR3 is 13 residues long. The CDR3 sequence: CASSGAHGNTIYF. CDR3 in DNA: TGTGCCAGCAGTGGTGCGCATGGAAACACCATATATTTT.

This clonotype was counted between two and nine times. The chain is built from TRBV29-1 and TRBJ2-3; TRBD2 aligns across 10 bases. CDR3 length: 14 amino acids. The junction had 5 bases not matched to a gene; V was cut back by 4 bases and J by 4 bases. Germline V gene sequence: CDR1 SQVTM, CDR2 ANQGSEA. This CDR3 is CSVGPSGSPDTQYF. CDR3 bases: TGCAGCGTTGGCCCTAGCGGGAGCCCAGATACGCAGTATTTT.